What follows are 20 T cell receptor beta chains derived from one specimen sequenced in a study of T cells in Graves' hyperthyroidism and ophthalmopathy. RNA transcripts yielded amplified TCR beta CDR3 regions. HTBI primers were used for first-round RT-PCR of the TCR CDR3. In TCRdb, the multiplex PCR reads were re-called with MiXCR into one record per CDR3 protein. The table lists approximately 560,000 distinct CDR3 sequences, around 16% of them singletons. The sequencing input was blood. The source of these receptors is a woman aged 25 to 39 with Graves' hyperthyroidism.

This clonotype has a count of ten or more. The chain's CDR3 is CASSSLASSYNEQFF. The CDR3 coding sequence is TGTGCCAGCAGTTCTCTAGCGTCTTCCTACAATGAGCAGTTCTTC. The chain uses TRBV28 and TRBJ2-1; D may be TRBD2 (6 bases). The CDR3 is 15 amino acids. V was trimmed by 4 bases and J by 1 base, leaving 11 bases between them. CDR1 and CDR2 from the germline V gene are MDHEN and SYDVKM.

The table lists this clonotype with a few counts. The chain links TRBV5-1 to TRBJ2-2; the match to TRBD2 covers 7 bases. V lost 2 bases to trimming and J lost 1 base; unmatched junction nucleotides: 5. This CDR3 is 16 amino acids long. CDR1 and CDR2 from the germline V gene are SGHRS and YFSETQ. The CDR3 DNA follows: TGCGCCAGCAGCTTCAGGCCTAGCGGGAACACCGGGGAGCTGTTTTTT. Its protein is CASSFRPSGNTGELFF.

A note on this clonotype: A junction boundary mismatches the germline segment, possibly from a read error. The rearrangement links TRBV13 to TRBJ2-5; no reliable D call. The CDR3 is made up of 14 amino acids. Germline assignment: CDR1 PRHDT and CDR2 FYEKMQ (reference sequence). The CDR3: CASSLGRQQETLYF. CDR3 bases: TGTGCCAGCAGCTTAGGCCGGCAGCAAGAGACCCTGTACTTC.

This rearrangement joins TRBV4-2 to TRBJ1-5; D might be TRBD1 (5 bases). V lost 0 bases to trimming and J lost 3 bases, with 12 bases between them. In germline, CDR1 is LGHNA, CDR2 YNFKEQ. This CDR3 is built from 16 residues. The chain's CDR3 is CASSQDGDSLNQPQHF. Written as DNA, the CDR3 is TGTGCCAGCAGCCAAGACGGCGACAGTCTCAATCAGCCCCAGCATTTT.

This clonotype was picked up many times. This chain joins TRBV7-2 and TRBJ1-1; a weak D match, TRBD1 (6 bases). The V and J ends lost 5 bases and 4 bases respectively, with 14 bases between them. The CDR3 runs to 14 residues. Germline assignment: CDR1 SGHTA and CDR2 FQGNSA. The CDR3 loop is CASSPEGGLTEAFF. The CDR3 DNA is TGTGCCAGCAGCCCAGAGGGGGGACTCACTGAAGCTTTCTTT. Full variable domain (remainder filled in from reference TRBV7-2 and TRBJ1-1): GAGVSQSPSNKVTEKGKDVELRCDPISGHTALYWYRQSLGQGLEFLIYFQGNSAPDKSGLPSDRFSAERTGGSVSTLTIQRTQQEDSAVYLCASSPEGGLTEAFFGQGTRLTVV.

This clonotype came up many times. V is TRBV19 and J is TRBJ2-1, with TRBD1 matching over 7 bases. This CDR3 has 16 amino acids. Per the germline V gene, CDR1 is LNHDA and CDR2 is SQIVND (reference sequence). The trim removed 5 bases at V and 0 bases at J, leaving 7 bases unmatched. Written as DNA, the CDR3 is TGTGCCAGTAGTTCCTCCGGGACAGCCTCCTACAATGAGCAGTTCTTC. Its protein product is CASSSSGTASYNEQFF.

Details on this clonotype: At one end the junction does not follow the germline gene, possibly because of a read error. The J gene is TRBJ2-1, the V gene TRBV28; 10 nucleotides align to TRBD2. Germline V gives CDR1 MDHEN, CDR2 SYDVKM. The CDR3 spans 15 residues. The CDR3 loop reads CASSPSGSSYNGQFF. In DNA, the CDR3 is TGTGCCAGCAGTCCTAGCGGGAGCTCCTACAATGGGCAGTTCTTC. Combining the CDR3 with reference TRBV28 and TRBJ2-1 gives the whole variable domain DVKVTQSSRYLVKRTGEKVFLECVQDMDHENMFWYRQDPGLGLRLIYFSYDVKMKEKGDIPEGYSVSREKKERFSLILESASTNQTSMYLCASSPSGSSYNGQFFGPGTRLTVL.

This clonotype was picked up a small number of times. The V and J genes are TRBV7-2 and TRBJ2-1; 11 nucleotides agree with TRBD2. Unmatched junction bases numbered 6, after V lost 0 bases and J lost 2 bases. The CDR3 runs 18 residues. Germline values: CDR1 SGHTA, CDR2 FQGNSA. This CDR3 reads CASSLAATSGKPYNEQFF. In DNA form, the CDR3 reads TGTGCCAGCAGCTTAGCGGCGACTAGCGGGAAACCCTACAATGAGCAGTTCTTC.

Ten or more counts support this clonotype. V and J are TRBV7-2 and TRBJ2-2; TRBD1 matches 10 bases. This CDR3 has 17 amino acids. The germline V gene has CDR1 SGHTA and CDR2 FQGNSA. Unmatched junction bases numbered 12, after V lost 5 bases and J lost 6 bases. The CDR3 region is CASSPSAGTGVPGELFF. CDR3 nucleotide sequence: TGTGCCAGCAGCCCCAGCGCAGGGACAGGGGTTCCCGGGGAGCTGTTTTTT.

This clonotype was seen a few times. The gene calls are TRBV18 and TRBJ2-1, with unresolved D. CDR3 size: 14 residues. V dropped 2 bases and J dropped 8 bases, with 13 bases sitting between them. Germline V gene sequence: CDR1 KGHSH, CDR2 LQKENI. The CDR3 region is CASSPDQTFHEQFF. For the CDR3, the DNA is TGTGCCAGCTCACCAGACCAGACCTTCCATGAGCAGTTCTTC. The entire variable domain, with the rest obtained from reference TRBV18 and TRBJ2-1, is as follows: NAGVMQNPRHLVRRRGQEARLRCSPMKGHSHVYWYRQLPEEGLKFMVYLQKENIIDESGMPKERFSAEFPKEGPSILRIQQVVRGDSAAYFCASSPDQTFHEQFFGPGTRLTVL.

As DNA, the CDR3 is TGCGCCAGCAGCCAAGATCCCTGGGGATCTCGTGGGGCCAACGTCCTGACTTTC. This sequence encodes CASSQDPWGSRGANVLTF. V and J are TRBV4-1 and TRBJ2-6, with no clear D. V was clipped by 0 bases and J by 3 bases, with 15 bases between them. Germline values: CDR1 MGHRA, CDR2 YSYEKL. The CDR3 length is 18 residues.

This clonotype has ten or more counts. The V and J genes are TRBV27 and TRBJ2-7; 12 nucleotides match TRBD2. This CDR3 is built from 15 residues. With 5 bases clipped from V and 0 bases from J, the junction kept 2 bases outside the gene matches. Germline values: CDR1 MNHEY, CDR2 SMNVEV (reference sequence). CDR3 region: CASSKGLAGSYEQYF. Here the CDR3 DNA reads TGTGCCAGCAGTAAGGGACTAGCGGGCTCCTACGAGCAGTACTTC.

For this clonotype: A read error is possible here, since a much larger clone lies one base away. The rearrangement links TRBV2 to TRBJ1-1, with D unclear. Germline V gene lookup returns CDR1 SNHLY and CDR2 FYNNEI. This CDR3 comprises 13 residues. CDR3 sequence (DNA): TGTGCCAGTCAAGAGATGGTCCGCACTGAAACTTTCTTT. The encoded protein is CASQEMVRTETFF.

The CDR3 DNA reads TGTGCCAGCAGCCCATGGGGGGGCTTCGGCACCGGGGAGCTGTTTTTT. Its protein product is CASSPWGGFGTGELFF. The V gene is TRBV9, the J gene TRBJ2-2; tentatively, D is TRBD2 (7 bases). The CDR3 covers 16 residues. The germline V gene encodes CDR1 SGDLS and CDR2 YYNGEE. Trimming cost V 4 bases and J 4 bases, with 17 bases left between them.

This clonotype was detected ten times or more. The CDR3 DNA follows: TGTGCCAGCAGCGTAGGCGCCCTAGAGGGTTCCAATGAGCAGTTCTTC. Translated, it gives CASSVGALEGSNEQFF. The J gene is TRBJ2-1, the V gene TRBV9, with D perhaps TRBD2 (5 bases). Trimming removed 0 bases from V and 6 bases from J, with 16 bases in between. The CDR3 is made up of 16 amino acids. CDR1 is SGDLS and CDR2 is YYNGEE in the germline V gene.

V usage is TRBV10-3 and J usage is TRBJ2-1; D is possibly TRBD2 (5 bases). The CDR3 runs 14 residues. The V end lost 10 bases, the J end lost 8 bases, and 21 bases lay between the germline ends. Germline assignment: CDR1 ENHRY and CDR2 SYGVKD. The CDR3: CASSSRGIGDEQFF. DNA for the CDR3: TGTGCCAGCAGCTCACGAGGGATTGGCGATGAGCAGTTCTTC.

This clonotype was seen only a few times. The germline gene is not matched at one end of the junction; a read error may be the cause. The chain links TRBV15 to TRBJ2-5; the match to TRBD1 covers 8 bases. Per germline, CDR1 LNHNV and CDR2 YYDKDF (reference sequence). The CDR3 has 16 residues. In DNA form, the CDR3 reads TGTGCCGCCAGCAGAGATAATTGGACAGGGCGGGAGACCCAGTACTTC. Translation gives CAASRDNWTGRETQYF.

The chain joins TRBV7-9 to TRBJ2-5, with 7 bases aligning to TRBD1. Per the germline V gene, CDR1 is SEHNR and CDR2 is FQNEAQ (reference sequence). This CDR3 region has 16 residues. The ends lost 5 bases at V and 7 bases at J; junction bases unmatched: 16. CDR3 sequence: CASSSRQGQTLGTQYF. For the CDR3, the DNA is TGTGCCAGCAGCAGCAGACAGGGACAAACTTTGGGGACCCAGTACTTC.

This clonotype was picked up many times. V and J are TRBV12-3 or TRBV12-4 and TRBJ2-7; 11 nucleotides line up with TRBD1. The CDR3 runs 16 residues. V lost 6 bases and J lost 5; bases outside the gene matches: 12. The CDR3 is CASSADRGLFGHEQYF. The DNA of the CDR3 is TGTGCCAGCAGCGCGGACAGGGGGCTTTTTGGACACGAGCAGTACTTC.

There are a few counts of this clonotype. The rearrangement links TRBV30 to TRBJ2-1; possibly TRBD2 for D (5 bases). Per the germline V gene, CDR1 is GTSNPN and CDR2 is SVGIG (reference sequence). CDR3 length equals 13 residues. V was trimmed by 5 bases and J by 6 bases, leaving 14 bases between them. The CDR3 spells CAWGRGFLNEQFF. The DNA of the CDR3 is TGTGCCTGGGGCCGCGGGTTCCTCAATGAGCAGTTCTTC. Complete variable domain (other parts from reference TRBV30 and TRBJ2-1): SQTIHQWPATLVQPVGSPLSLECTVEGTSNPNLYWYRQAAGRGLQLLFYSVGIGQISSEVPQNLSASRPQDRQFILSSKKLLLSDSGFYLCAWGRGFLNEQFFGPGTRLTVL.